This TCR beta chain was profiled in a study of shared clonotypes between healthy human individuals. Notes on this clone: As yet, its antigen is unknown.

Study conclusions and caveats: Limited genetic and exposure-history diversity came from having few donors.

Sequencing used immunoSEQ multiplex PCR; TCRdb keeps in-frame clones, though not all of them. The sample has some 2,400,000 clones, approximately 96% seen once. The TCR was taken from a man between 18 and 29 years old in good health. Sequencing input: naive CD4+ T cells sorted from blood. Sample subset: CD45RA+ positively selected.

This CDR3 reads CASSFNRGRLNGYTF. As DNA, the CDR3 is TGTGCCAGTAGTTTTAACAGGGGGCGATTGAATGGCTACACCTTC. The chain couples TRBV19 to TRBJ1-2; 9 positions agree with TRBD1. Germline lookup yields CDR1 LNHDA and CDR2 SQIVND (reference sequence). This CDR3 is built from 15 residues. V trimming: 5 bases; J trimming: 6 bases; junction bases outside the gene matches: 10.